The subject of this entry is one T cell receptor (beta chain). V shed 7 bases, J shed 3 bases, and the junction held 3 bases outside the gene matches. The CDR3 length is 13 residues. CDR1 and CDR2 (germline): MGHDK, SYGVNS. The sample belongs to a study of blood T cell repertoires in COVID-19. Study in general: Acute and convalescent COVID-19 samples came from the United States, Italy and Spain. T cells, B-cell-depleted T cells, or PBMCs provided the cDNA or gDNA that served as material.

Authors' analysis steps: Researchers report that nucleated cell counts were estimated from reference gene primer amplification. The protocol was immunoSEQ multiplex PCR, while the TCRdb copy is restricted to in-frame clones and leaves out a portion. That table furnishes V, J and clone size, whereas the DNA furnished D and trimming. The sample lists about half a million clones, around 85% occurring once. Sequencing was done on a sample of peripheral blood. This TCR derives from a human donor in a cohort sampled during active COVID-19. The chain carries TRBV25-1 and TRBJ2-3, with TRBD2 matching 8 bases. DNA of the CDR3: TGTGCCAGCAACGGGAGGGGGACAGATACGCAGTATTTT. Amino acids: CASNGRGTDTQYF.